This TCR beta chain originates from a study of blood T cell repertoires in COVID-19. The CDR3 is 17 amino acids. CDR1 SGDLS and CDR2 YYNGEE come from the germline V gene. V lost 0 bases to trimming and J lost 1 base; unmatched junction nucleotides: 5. It was during active infection that Seattle patients were enrolled and then longitudinally followed. In the source study's methods: How many nucleated cells were present was estimated from reference gene primer amplification. TCRdb keeps only in-frame clones here, not all; method: immunoSEQ multiplex PCR. The V and J calls and clone size come from that table; D and trimming were worked out from the DNA. The data show some 74,000 clones, 80% to 95% seen once.

Material for sequencing was peripheral blood. The chain couples TRBV9 to TRBJ1-3, with 9 bases aligning to TRBD1. The TCR comes from a man aged 45-60 years with COVID-19, enrolled during active disease. The CDR3, as DNA: TGTGCCAGCAGCGTAGGGGGACAGGGCTCTTCTGGAAACACCATATATTTT. It encodes CASSVGGQGSSGNTIYF.